This T cell receptor (beta chain) was obtained from a study of blood T cell repertoires in COVID-19. This table comes from immunoSEQ multiplex PCR, and its TCRdb copy is limited to in-frame clones, with some not included. This table holds around 300,000 clones, around 89% found once. CDR3 length equals 15 residues. V trimming: 6 bases; J trimming: 4 bases; junction bases outside the gene matches: 9. Germline assignment: CDR1 SGHVS and CDR2 FNYEAQ. V gene TRBV7-6 combines with J gene TRBJ2-5, with 9 bases identical to TRBD2. The TCR sequence derives from a woman in her 30s with COVID-19, enrolled during active disease. Sample: peripheral blood. In DNA, the CDR3 is TGTGCCAGCAGTCTCGGACTAGCGCCTCCAGAGACCCAGTACTTC. Translating gives CASSLGLAPPETQYF.